The clone carrying this T cell receptor beta chain was seen ten or more times. This sample is drawn from a study of metastatic and nonmetastatic thyroid tumors. Through MiXCR, TCRdb re-clonotyped the PCR reads. Found here are around 38,000 clones, 25% to 30% of them singletons; the top ten hold roughly 8.8%. No treatment had been given to any patient before thyroid surgery. From germline, CDR1 is LGHNA and CDR2 YNFKEQ. Trimming took off 0 bases at V and 3 bases at J, with 9 bases between the two ends. CDR3 size: 15 residues. J is TRBJ1-5 and V is TRBV4-2; D is ambiguous. This TCR was recovered from a female donor with papillary thyroid cancer or a benign thyroid nodule (not recorded which). Some clones in this sample may be carry-over from other donors' samples. Sequencing used blood. CDR3 in amino acids: CASSQDGQINQPQHF. CDR3 in DNA: TGTGCCAGCAGCCAAGATGGGCAAATCAATCAGCCCCAGCATTTT.